This T cell receptor (beta chain) is from a study of cytotoxic CD8 clonotypes in ibrutinib-treated CLL. Study details: The patient breakdown showed ten to eleven relapsed/refractory and about 16 treatment-naive cases, with fewer than 18 IGHV unmutated. Study-level points and caveats: Baseline clonality, above age-matched healthy donor levels, tracked circulating CD8+ T-cell counts. Private clonotypes, not public ones, expanded at ibrutinib response.

In its sample, this clone was seen a few times. Its antigen remains unknown. Repertoires were generated with immunoSEQ multiplex PCR, while TCRdb's copy carries only in-frame clones and drops some. Of about 160,000 clones in the sample, 70% to 85% are singletons; the top ten hold roughly 4.6%. The CDR3 runs 12 residues. The V end lost 9 bases, the J end lost 8 bases, and 11 bases lay between the germline ends. From germline, CDR1 is MGHDK and CDR2 SYGVNS. The sequence was collected from a human donor with chronic lymphocytic leukemia. The sample in question was PBMCs, obtained after 24 months of ibrutinib treatment. The rearrangement uses TRBV25-1 and TRBJ1-6; a weak D match, TRBD1 (6 bases). The CDR3 nucleotides are TGTGCCAGGGGTGCAGGGGATTCACCCCTCCACTTT. It is translated as CARGAGDSPLHF.